This T cell receptor beta chain was observed in a study of blood T cell repertoires in COVID-19. Study context: Acute and convalescent COVID-19 samples came from the United States, Italy and Spain. The analysed material was cDNA or gDNA that came from T cells, B-cell-depleted T cells, or PBMCs.

The CDR3 is 15 amino acids. Authors' data handling: Estimated nucleated cell counts came from reference gene primer amplification. The method was immunoSEQ multiplex PCR; TCRdb's version includes in-frame clones alone and lacks a portion of them. The V and J calls and clone size are taken from that table; D and trimming were inferred from the DNA. Of over 130,000 clones detected, about 90% appear once; the ten largest clones hold approximately 10%. The TCR was taken from a woman older than 75 with acute or convalescent COVID-19. V gene TRBV21-1 combines with J gene TRBJ2-1; the table's D call TRBD1 went unverified against the DNA. TRBV21-1 represents a pseudogene. Sequenced sample: peripheral blood. The chain's CDR3 is CASGEGVWVYNEQFF. In DNA form, the CDR3 reads TGTGCCAGCGGGGAAGGGGTCTGGGTCTACAATGAGCAGTTCTTC.